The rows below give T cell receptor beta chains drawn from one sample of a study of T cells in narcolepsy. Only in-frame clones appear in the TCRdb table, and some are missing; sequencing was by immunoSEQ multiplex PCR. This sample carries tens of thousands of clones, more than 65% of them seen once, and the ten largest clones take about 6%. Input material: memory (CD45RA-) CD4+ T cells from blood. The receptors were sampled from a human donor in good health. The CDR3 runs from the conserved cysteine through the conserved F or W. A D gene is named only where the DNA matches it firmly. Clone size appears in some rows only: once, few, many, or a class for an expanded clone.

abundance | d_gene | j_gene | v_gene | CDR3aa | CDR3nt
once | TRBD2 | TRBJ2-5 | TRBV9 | CASSVTTTSGKETQYF | TGTGCCAGCAGCGTCACCACGACTAGCGGGAAAGAGACCCAGTACTTC
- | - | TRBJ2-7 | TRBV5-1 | CASSFDGQSYEQYF | TGCGCCAGCAGCTTCGACGGACAGTCCTACGAGCAGTACTTC
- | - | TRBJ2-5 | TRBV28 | CASSSLARRRSGETQYF | TGTGCCAGCAGTTCCCTAGCGCGACGTCGATCGGGAGAGACCCAGTACTTC
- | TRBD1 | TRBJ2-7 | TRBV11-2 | CASSSDRGPSYEQYF | TGTGCCAGCAGCTCGGACAGGGGGCCGTCCTACGAGCAGTACTTC
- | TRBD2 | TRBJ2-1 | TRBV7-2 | CASSLVASGYEQFF | TGTGCCAGCAGCTTAGTAGCTAGCGGTTATGAGCAGTTCTTC
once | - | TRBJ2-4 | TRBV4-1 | CASSQLGLQVNIQYF | TGCGCCAGCAGCCAGTTAGGTCTACAAGTGAACATTCAGTACTTC
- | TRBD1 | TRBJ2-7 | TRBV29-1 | CSVVRTGAYEQYF | TGCAGCGTTGTTCGGACAGGAGCCTACGAGCAGTACTTC
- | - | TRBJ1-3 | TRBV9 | CASNPDGYSGNTIYF | TGTGCCAGCAACCCCGACGGATACTCTGGAAACACCATATATTTT
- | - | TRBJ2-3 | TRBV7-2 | CASSRLRGSDTQYF | TGTGCCAGCAGCCGGCTCCGCGGATCAGATACGCAGTATTTT
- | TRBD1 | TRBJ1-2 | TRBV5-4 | CASRQNQTGIYGYTF | TGTGCCAGCAGGCAGAACCAGACAGGGATCTATGGCTACACCTTC
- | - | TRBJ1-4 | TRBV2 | CASALGKGVSEKLFF | TGTGCCAGCGCCCTGGGGAAGGGCGTCAGTGAAAAACTGTTTTTT
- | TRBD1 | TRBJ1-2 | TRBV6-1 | CATRTGSTYGYTF | TGTGCCACCAGGACAGGGTCAACCTATGGCTACACCTTC
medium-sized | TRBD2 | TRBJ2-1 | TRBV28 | CASSLGSGGVSEQFF | TGTGCCAGCAGTTTGGGTAGCGGGGGGGTAAGTGAGCAGTTCTTC
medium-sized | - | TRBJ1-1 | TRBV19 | CASSFVRDTEAFF | TGTGCCAGTAGTTTCGTCAGGGACACTGAAGCTTTCTTT
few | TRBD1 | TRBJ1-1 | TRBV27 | CASSWDRNTEAFF | TGTGCCAGCAGTTGGGACAGGAACACTGAAGCTTTCTTT
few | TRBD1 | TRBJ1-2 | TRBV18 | CASSPRGQGDGYTF | TGTGCCAGCTCACCACGAGGACAGGGGGATGGCTACACCTTC
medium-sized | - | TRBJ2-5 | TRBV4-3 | CASSQGRGWQETQYF | TGCGCCAGCAGCCAAGGCCGGGGGTGGCAAGAGACCCAGTACTTC
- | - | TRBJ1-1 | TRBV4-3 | CASSQVTVNTEAFF | TGCGCCAGCAGCCAGGTCACAGTGAACACTGAAGCTTTCTTT
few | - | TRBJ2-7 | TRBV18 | CASSPPTTTYEQYF | TGTGCCAGCTCACCACCCACCACAACCTACGAGCAGTACTTC
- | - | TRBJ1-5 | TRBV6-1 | CASSEILSPLTGRLNQPQHF | TGTGCCAGCAGTGAAATCCTCTCCCCCCTCACCGGGAGGCTAAATCAGCCCCAGCATTTT
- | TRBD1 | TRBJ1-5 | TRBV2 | CASRRDRGNQPQHF | TGTGCCAGCAGGAGGGACAGGGGCAATCAGCCCCAGCATTTT
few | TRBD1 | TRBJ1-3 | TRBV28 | CASPPQRTGGLSGNTIYF | TGTGCCAGCCCACCCCAGCGGACAGGGGGCCTCTCTGGAAACACCATATATTTT
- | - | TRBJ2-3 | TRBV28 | CASSLSVADTQYF | TGTGCCAGCAGTCTTTCTGTAGCAGATACGCAGTATTTT
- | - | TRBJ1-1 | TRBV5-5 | CASSPWGGVNTEAFF | TGTGCCAGCAGCCCCTGGGGGGGGGTGAACACTGAAGCTTTCTTT
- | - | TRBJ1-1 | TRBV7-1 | CASSSQALNTEAFF | TGTGCCAGCAGCTCTCAAGCCTTGAACACTGAAGCTTTCTTT
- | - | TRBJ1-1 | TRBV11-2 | CASSFFSENTEAFF | TGTGCCAGCAGCTTTTTTAGCGAGAACACTGAAGCTTTCTTT